The 26 T cell receptor beta chains given below trace back to one sample, sequenced in a study of blood T cell repertoires in COVID-19. Libraries were prepared by immunoSEQ multiplex PCR; TCRdb keeps only in-frame clonotypes and omits some of them. The sample yields around 150,000 clones, about four fifths seen once. The sample taken for sequencing was PBMCs or T cells enriched from blood (not recorded which). These receptors were collected from a man between 45 and 60 years old who had recovered from COVID-19.

In DNA, the CDR3 is TGTGCCAGCAGTTTCGGTAGCGGGAACACAGATACGCAGTATTTT. It specifies CASSFGSGNTDTQYF. The chain couples TRBV27 to TRBJ2-3; 8 positions agree with TRBD2. V lost 3 bases and J lost 2; bases outside the gene matches: 4. The CDR3 spans 15 residues. Germline-derived CDR1 and CDR2 are MNHEY and SMNVEV (reference sequence).

The chain carries TRBV11-3 and TRBJ2-5, with D perhaps TRBD1 (6 bases). With 4 bases removed from V and 5 bases from J, the gap between germline ends came to 17 bases. The CDR3 is made up of 15 amino acids. CDR1 is SGHNT, CDR2 YENEEA, per germline. The CDR3 spells CASSSTPRGGETQYF. CDR3 nucleotides: TGTGCCAGCAGCTCGACTCCCAGGGGCGGCGAGACCCAGTACTTC.

This rearrangement joins TRBV6-5 to TRBJ2-2; D is perhaps TRBD2 (6 bases). Germline CDR1 is MNHEY and CDR2 is SVGAGI. Trimming took off 7 bases at V and 4 bases at J, with 16 bases between the two ends. The CDR3 is made up of 15 amino acids. The CDR3 region is CASTQGMGGTGELFF. The CDR3 region has the DNA TGTGCCAGCACCCAGGGCATGGGAGGCACCGGGGAGCTGTTTTTT.

This sequence joins TRBV12-5 and TRBJ2-4; tentatively, D is TRBD2 (6 bases). The CDR3 loop spans 13 amino acids. Trimming left V 5 bases short and J 4 bases short, with 9 bases between. Germline CDR1 is LGHNT and CDR2 is FRNRAP. The CDR3 reads CASGGTVKNIQYF. The CDR3 nucleotides are TGTGCTAGTGGTGGGACTGTTAAAAACATTCAGTACTTC.

This chain connects TRBV19 to TRBJ1-2; 10 bases fit TRBD1. Trimming took 10 bases from V and 8 from J; bases not matched to a gene: 7. The CDR3 is 12 residues long. The germline V gene encodes CDR1 LNHDA and CDR2 SQIVND (reference sequence). CDR3 residues: CAIKTGGWGYTF. In nucleotides, the CDR3 is TGTGCCATCAAGACAGGGGGCTGGGGCTACACCTTC.

The V call is TRBV28, the J call TRBJ2-1, with TRBD1 matching over 9 bases. The germline gives CDR1 MDHEN, CDR2 SYDVKM. The CDR3 contains 13 residues. V gave up 6 bases and J gave up 8 bases; unmatched junction bases: 5. CDR3 nucleotides: TGTGCCAGCAGAGGACAGGGGAGAGATGAGCAGTTCTTC. It yields the protein CASRGQGRDEQFF.

This clone was seen more than once but under ten times. The chain couples TRBV4-1 to TRBJ2-1; 7 bases agree with TRBD2. There are 16 residues in the CDR3. With V trimmed by 1 base and J by 4 bases, 7 bases remained unmatched. Germline V gene sequence: CDR1 MGHRA, CDR2 YSYEKL. This chain's CDR3 is CASSQVESGGYNEQFF. CDR3 DNA: TGCGCCAGCAGCCAAGTGGAGTCGGGGGGTTACAATGAGCAGTTCTTC.

The chain couples TRBV30 to TRBJ2-7; D call uncertain. Trimming shortened V by 2 bases and J by 3 bases, and 8 bases separated the two germline ends. From germline, CDR1 is GTSNPN and CDR2 SVGIG (reference sequence). The CDR3 is 12 amino acids. The CDR3 coding sequence is TGTGCCTGGAGTTTGGCAGTCTACGAGCAGTACTTC. As protein: CAWSLAVYEQYF.

The CDR3 reads CASSHGLAGALKNEQFF. CDR3 nucleotides: TGTGCCAGCAGTCACGGACTAGCGGGAGCACTAAAAAATGAGCAGTTCTTC. V usage is TRBV27 and J usage is TRBJ2-1, with 13 bases matching TRBD2. The CDR3 contains 17 residues. Looked up from germline, CDR1 is MNHEY and CDR2 is SMNVEV (reference sequence). Unmatched junction bases numbered 11, after V lost 5 bases and J lost 7 bases.

This clone was picked up a small number of times. V and J are TRBV6-4 and TRBJ2-1; 8 bases agree with TRBD2. Losses at the gene ends were 3 bases for V and 6 bases for J; bases not matched to a gene: 1. From germline, CDR1 is MRHNA and CDR2 SNTAGT. CDR3 length: 13 amino acids. The CDR3 spells CASSEGTSNEQFF. DNA for the CDR3: TGTGCCAGCAGTGAGGGGACTAGCAATGAGCAGTTCTTC.

This chain connects TRBV4-2 to TRBJ2-3; the match to TRBD2 covers 8 bases. The CDR3 spans 16 residues. The V gene's germline CDR1 is LGHNA and CDR2 YNFKEQ. V lost 4 bases and J lost 3; bases outside the gene matches: 9. Here the CDR3 DNA reads TGTGCCAGCAGCCCTATTACAGCGGGAGAAACAGATACGCAGTATTTT. Its protein product is CASSPITAGETDTQYF.

The chain couples TRBV27 to TRBJ2-1; TRBD1 aligns across 10 bases. CDR1 is MNHEY and CDR2 is SMNVEV in the germline V gene (reference sequence). The CDR3 sequence is 16 residues long. The trim removed 5 bases at V and 4 bases at J, leaving 8 bases unmatched. CDR3 residues: CASSIPGQGSYNEQFF. CDR3 sequence (DNA): TGTGCCAGCAGTATTCCGGGACAGGGGTCTTACAATGAGCAGTTCTTC.

This clone has just a few counts. This chain uses TRBV24-1 with TRBJ2-5; D remains ambiguous. V lost 0 bases and J lost 10, with 8 bases in between. Looked up from germline, CDR1 is KGHDR and CDR2 is SFDVKD. This CDR3 is built from 12 residues. The CDR3 loop reads CATSDLSSDQYF. In DNA form, the CDR3 reads TGTGCCACCAGTGATTTGAGCTCCGACCAGTACTTC.

The chain employs TRBV4-1 and TRBJ2-7; weak D call: TRBD2 (5 bases). Germline V lookup: CDR1 MGHRA, CDR2 YSYEKL. The CDR3 extends over 16 amino acids. V was trimmed by 0 bases and J by 6 bases, leaving 18 bases between them. CDR3 sequence (DNA): TGCGCCAGCAGCCAAGATTGGCCGGAGGAGTCCCCCGAGCAGTACTTC. As protein: CASSQDWPEESPEQYF.

The CDR3 is CASSSSESGGANEQFF. The CDR3 DNA is TGTGCCAGCAGTTCCTCGGAAAGCGGGGGGGCCAATGAGCAGTTCTTC. V is TRBV28 and J is TRBJ2-1; 10 nucleotides align to TRBD2. Trimming took 4 bases from V and 6 from J; bases not matched to a gene: 9. There are 16 residues in the CDR3. Germline V CDR1 and CDR2: MDHEN, SYDVKM.

This clone was detected only once. The chain has TRBV28 and TRBJ1-5; maybe TRBD1 (5 bases). Germline assignment: CDR1 MDHEN and CDR2 SYDVKM. Trimming took 6 bases from V and 0 from J, leaving 15 bases between them. This CDR3 region has 16 residues. The CDR3 bases are TGTGCCAGCAGCCGTCACAGGTTAGATAGCAATCAGCCCCAGCATTTT. Its protein product is CASSRHRLDSNQPQHF.

The CDR3 spells CASSLMGQGKGEQYF. In nucleotides, the CDR3 is TGTGCCAGCAGCTTAATGGGACAGGGGAAAGGCGAGCAGTACTTC. The J gene is TRBJ2-7, the V gene TRBV7-8; TRBD1 matches 10 bases. The CDR3 spans 15 residues. V shed 2 bases, J shed 6 bases, and the junction held 7 bases outside the gene matches. Germline CDR1 and CDR2: SGHVS and FQNEAQ.

The genes are TRBV12-3 or TRBV12-4 and TRBJ2-7, with 9 bases identical to TRBD1. V was pared by 7 bases and J by 5 bases, with 6 bases of the junction left unmatched. The CDR3 extends over 13 amino acids. The CDR3 spells CASTLGQGNEQYF. CDR3 nucleotides: TGTGCCAGCACCCTGGGACAGGGAAACGAGCAGTACTTC.

This clone was seen a few times. This chain connects TRBV5-6 to TRBJ1-5, with 7 positions matching TRBD1. Germline CDR1 is SGHDT and CDR2 is YYEEEE. Unmatched junction bases numbered 11, after V lost 0 bases and J lost 11 bases. The CDR3 is 15 amino acids. The CDR3 bases are TGTGCCAGCAGCTTGGTCGGGACAGATTTTGCGGCCCAGCATTTT. Protein product: CASSLVGTDFAAQHF.

This rearrangement joins TRBV27 to TRBJ1-2, with a tentative D call TRBD1 (6 bases). The ends were cut back, 2 bases at V and 5 bases at J, with 21 bases in the middle. This CDR3 is 17 amino acids long. Germline lookup yields CDR1 MNHEY and CDR2 SMNVEV (reference sequence). This CDR3 is CASSLRGFAAHSYGYTF. The DNA of the CDR3 is TGTGCCAGCAGTTTAAGGGGGTTCGCTGCCCACTCATATGGCTACACCTTC.

The chain carries TRBV29-1 and TRBJ2-1; perhaps TRBD2 as D (6 bases). The length of the CDR3 is 13 residues. Trimming took off 6 bases at V and 8 bases at J, with 17 bases between the two ends. The V gene's germline CDR1 is SQVTM and CDR2 ANQGSEA. The CDR3 reads CSVPWGGIHEQFF. CDR3 DNA sequence: TGCAGCGTCCCCTGGGGCGGGATCCATGAGCAGTTCTTC.

The rearrangement uses TRBV3-1 (or the pseudogene TRBV3-2) and TRBJ1-6; 9 bases agree with TRBD1. From germline, CDR1 is LGHDT and CDR2 YNNKEL (reference sequence). The CDR3 length is 15 residues. V was clipped by 4 bases and J by 9 bases; unmatched bases: 7. The CDR3 DNA follows: TGTGCCAGCAGCCCCACAGGGGGCGAGGGTTCACCCCTCCACTTT. It is translated as CASSPTGGEGSPLHF.

V and J are TRBV5-6 and TRBJ2-5; D unclear. CDR3 size: 13 residues. The V gene lost 3 bases and the J gene lost 2 bases, with 8 bases spanning the gap. Germline CDR1 is SGHDT and CDR2 is YYEEEE. The CDR3 loop is CASSSRVQETQYF. CDR3 DNA: TGTGCCAGCAGCTCCCGGGTGCAAGAGACCCAGTACTTC.

The chain carries TRBV5-1 and TRBJ2-2, with TRBD1 as a possible D gene (6 bases). Per germline, CDR1 SGHRS and CDR2 YFSETQ. This CDR3 is 16 amino acids long. Trimming left V 4 bases short and J 8 bases short, with 21 bases between. The CDR3 spells CASSPGSLGAAGELFF. CDR3 in DNA: TGCGCCAGCAGCCCCGGCTCCTTGGGGGCCGCAGGGGAGCTGTTTTTT. The full variable domain, rest sourced from reference TRBV5-1 and TRBJ2-2, is KAGVTQTPRYLIKTRGQQVTLSCSPISGHRSVSWYQQTPGQGLQFLFEYFSETQRNKGNFPGRFSGRQFSNSRSEMNVSTLELGDSALYLCASSPGSLGAAGELFFGEGSRLTVL.

The V call is TRBV18, the J call TRBJ2-5, with TRBD2 identical over 7 bases. The CDR3 sequence is 16 residues long. The V segment lost 3 bases and the J segment 2 bases; nucleotides outside the gene matches: 9. CDR1 KGHSH and CDR2 LQKENI come from the germline V gene. The CDR3 reads CASSPSLSGTQETQYF. DNA of the CDR3: TGTGCCAGCTCACCCTCGCTAAGCGGGACTCAAGAGACCCAGTACTTC.

The chain combines TRBV3-1 (or the pseudogene TRBV3-2) with TRBJ1-5; TRBD1 matches at 7 bases. Germline V gene data show CDR1 as LGHDT and CDR2 as YNNKEL (reference sequence). This CDR3 contains 17 residues. With V trimmed by 3 bases and J by 0 bases, 8 bases remained unmatched. CDR3 protein: CASSQHTGTDSNQPQHF. The DNA of the CDR3 is TGTGCCAGCAGCCAGCATACCGGGACAGATAGCAATCAGCCCCAGCATTTT.